The entry below describes one TCR beta chain. Trimming pared 7 bases from V and 4 bases from J, leaving 20 bases between. Looked up from germline, CDR1 is LGHNT and CDR2 is FRNRAP. This CDR3 has 15 residues. The data derive from a study of T cell changes during pregnancy in multiple sclerosis. Sequencing used immunoSEQ multiplex PCR; TCRdb keeps in-frame clones, though not all of them. This table holds 40,000 to 45,000 clones, roughly nine tenths found once. V gene TRBV12-5 combines with J gene TRBJ2-7; D might be TRBD2 (7 bases). The origin of this receptor is a female donor with multiple sclerosis, enrolled in a pregnancy study. The sample was CD4+ T cells from peripheral blood mononuclear cells, taken before pregnancy. The CDR3 coding sequence is TGTGCTAGTGCCCGGGGGGCGACCTCCGGGTACGAGCAGTACTTC. Protein product: CASARGATSGYEQYF.